This TCR beta chain was sequenced during a study of blood T cell repertoires in COVID-19 (dated by TCRdb to the early 2020s). Study-level background: Samples from collaborators originated in the United States, Italy and Spain and spanned both the acute and convalescent phases of COVID-19. Subjects who had been exposed to COVID-19, were actively infected with it, or had recovered from it provided the deeply sampled blood TCRbeta repertoires that made up the dataset. The material from the prospective study consisted of cDNA or gDNA derived from T cells, B-cell-depleted T cells, or PBMCs. Samples came from the ongoing ImmuneRACE study (first 160 participants) plus 1,254 subjects from 6 global collaborators. The repertoires were released in a freely available public database intended as a resource for research on the immune response to SARS-CoV-2. Where HLA class I and class II types were available, the types were taken from metadata supplied by the sample provider, not from assay-based typing. Nearly every sample came with metadata listing a de-identified subject ID, COVID-19 status, age in years and sex.

One collaborating source in Seattle enrolled patients while the patients were actively infected and followed the patients over time throughout the course of disease. Collaborating institutions collected whole blood in K2EDTA tubes following their own protocols. For TCRbeta analysis, collaborators shipped samples as frozen whole blood, isolated PBMCs, or DNA extracted from either of those sample types. The immunoSEQ Assay, a bias-controlled multiplex PCR, was used to amplify TCRbeta CDR3 regions from genomic DNA. Concerning the study's data processing: Nucleated cell counts per sample were estimated from amplification of reference gene primers within the assay. To quantify the absolute abundance of each unique TCRbeta CDR3 rearrangement, sequence reads were collapsed and filtered. For each sample, productive Simpson clonality was calculated as the square root of Simpson's diversity index over productive rearrangements. TCRdb mirrors the immuneACCESS table, restricted to in-frame sequences. Some clones are absent from its copies; in checked studies, under half trace to an unresolved V gene, and the reason for the others is unknown. The V and J calls and clone size come from that table; D and trimming were worked out from the DNA. Recorded for this sample are 200,000 to 250,000 clones; over 75% of them occurred a single time. Jointly, the top ten make up approximately 2.3% of the sample.

Including cysteine and phenylalanine, the CDR3 has 15 amino acids. The entry retains the CDR3 DNA only, 45 bases that are in frame from base 1. The junction shows trimming of 6 bases on V and 2 bases on J, and the gene matches do not reach 9 bases of it. The germline V gene encodes CDR1 MNHEY and CDR2 SVGEGT. In its sample, this clone was seen once. The antigen this receptor binds is unknown. Base qualities are not at hand, and no much larger clone is one base apart. Study-wide conclusions, independent of this receptor: The quantity of clinical and demographic metadata differed by source and by participant and was supplied without curation.

The chain uses TRBV6-2 or TRBV6-3 and TRBJ2-7, and 8 junction bases match TRBD1. The sequence came from an older woman with COVID-19, enrolled during active disease. Sequences were obtained from peripheral blood. The CDR3 sequence is CASSPPGQVPYEQYF. The nucleotide sequence is given as TGTGCCAGCAGCCCGCCGGGACAGGTCCCCTACGAGCAGTACTTC.